The present T cell receptor (beta chain) was sequenced within a study of T cell responses to AZD1222 COVID-19 vaccine. The germline V gene has CDR1 SNHLY and CDR2 FYNNEI. This CDR3 spans 13 amino acids. Trimming removed 3 bases at V and 1 base at J, with 6 bases between. Notes on the study in general: It should be noted that donors were predominantly white British and more often female, and clonal diversity was possibly underestimated. Unmutated regions of variants are reportedly targeted by nearly half of spike-specific TCRs. At 160-218 and 743-854, vaccine-associated CD4 TCRs were dominant, and they spanned spike. Scientists sampled the repertoires only once the peak T cell response had passed.

Assay: immunoSEQ multiplex PCR; the TCRdb copy retains only in-frame clones and omits some. The data contain more than 120,000 clones, approximately 86% of them singletons. Note on this clone: The antigen is not known.

This chain connects TRBV2 to TRBJ1-1; D is uncertain. This sequence was found in an adult who received the AZD1222 COVID-19 vaccine. The sequenced sample was peripheral blood, obtained 28 days after the second AZD1222 dose. CDR3 coding DNA: TGTGCCAGCAGTGACAGACGGAACACTGAAGCTTTCTTT. Protein: CASSDRRNTEAFF.